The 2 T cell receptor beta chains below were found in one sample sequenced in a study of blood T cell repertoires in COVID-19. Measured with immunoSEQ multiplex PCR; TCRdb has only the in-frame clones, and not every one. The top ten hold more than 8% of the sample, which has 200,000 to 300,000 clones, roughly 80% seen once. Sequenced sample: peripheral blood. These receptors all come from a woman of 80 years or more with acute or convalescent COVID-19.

CDR3 nucleotide sequence: TGCAGCGTTGAAGTGGGACCGGGGGTGACTGAAGCTTTCTTT. It is translated as CSVEVGPGVTEAFF. The chain is built from TRBV29-1 and TRBJ1-1; TRBD1 might be the D (5 bases). The germline V gene encodes CDR1 SQVTM and CDR2 ANQGSEA. The CDR3 is 14 amino acids. V was clipped by 1 base and J by 5 bases, with 14 bases between them.

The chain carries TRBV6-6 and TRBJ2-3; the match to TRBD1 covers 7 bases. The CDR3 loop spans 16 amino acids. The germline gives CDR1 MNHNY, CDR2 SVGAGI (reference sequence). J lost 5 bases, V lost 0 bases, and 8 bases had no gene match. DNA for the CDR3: TGTGCCAGCAGTTACTCGAGAGGGGGCGCGGAAGATACGCAGTATTTT. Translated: CASSYSRGGAEDTQYF.